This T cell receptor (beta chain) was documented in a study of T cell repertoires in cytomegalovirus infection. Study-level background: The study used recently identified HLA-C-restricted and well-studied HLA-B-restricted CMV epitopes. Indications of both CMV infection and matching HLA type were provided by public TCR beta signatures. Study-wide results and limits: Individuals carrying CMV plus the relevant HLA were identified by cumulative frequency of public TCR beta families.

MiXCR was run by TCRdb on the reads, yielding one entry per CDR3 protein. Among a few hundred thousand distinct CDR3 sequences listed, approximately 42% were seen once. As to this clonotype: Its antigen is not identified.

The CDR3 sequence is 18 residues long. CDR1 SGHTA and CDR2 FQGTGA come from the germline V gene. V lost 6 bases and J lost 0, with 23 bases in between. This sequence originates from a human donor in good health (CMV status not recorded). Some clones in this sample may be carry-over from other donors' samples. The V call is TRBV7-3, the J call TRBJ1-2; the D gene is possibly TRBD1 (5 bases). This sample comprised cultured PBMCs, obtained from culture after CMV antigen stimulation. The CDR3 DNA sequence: TGTGCCAGCAGTCCAAGACATCGGACGGACAATCCTAACTATGGCTACACCTTC. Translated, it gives CASSPRHRTDNPNYGYTF.